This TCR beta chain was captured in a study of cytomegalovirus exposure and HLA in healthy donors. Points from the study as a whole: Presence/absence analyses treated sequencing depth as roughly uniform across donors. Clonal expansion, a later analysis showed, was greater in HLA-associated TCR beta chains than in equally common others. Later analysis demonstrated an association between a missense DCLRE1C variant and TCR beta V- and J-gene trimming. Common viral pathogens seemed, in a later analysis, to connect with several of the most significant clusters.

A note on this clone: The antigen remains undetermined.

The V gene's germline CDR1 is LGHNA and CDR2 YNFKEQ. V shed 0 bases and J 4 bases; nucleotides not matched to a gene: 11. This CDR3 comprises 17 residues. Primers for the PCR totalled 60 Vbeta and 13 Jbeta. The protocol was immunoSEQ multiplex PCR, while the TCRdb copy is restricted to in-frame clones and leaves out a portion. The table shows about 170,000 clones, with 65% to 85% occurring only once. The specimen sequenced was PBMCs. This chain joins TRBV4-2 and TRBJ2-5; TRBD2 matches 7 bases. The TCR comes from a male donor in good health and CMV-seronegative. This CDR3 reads CASSQDIGGRALETQYF. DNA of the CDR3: TGTGCCAGCAGCCAAGATATTGGGGGGAGGGCCCTAGAGACCCAGTACTTC.